The rows below give T cell receptor beta chains drawn from one sample of a study of blood T cell repertoires in COVID-19. Profiled with immunoSEQ multiplex PCR; TCRdb holds only in-frame clones, not every one. This sample has 300,000 or so clones, with roughly 84% found just once. Sequencing input: peripheral blood. The receptors here all came from a man aged 50-60 years with active or convalescent COVID-19. CDR3s include the opening cysteine and the closing phenylalanine or tryptophan. The order of the fields is CDR3 DNA, CDR3 protein, V gene, D gene, J gene, clone size. A D gene is named only where the DNA matches it firmly. Not every row has a clone size; where given, it reads once, few, many or a size class.

TGCGCCAGCAGCCCAATGACAGGGGGCGGATCCGAGCAGTACTTC | CASSPMTGGGSEQYF | TRBV5-1 | TRBD1 | TRBJ2-7 | few
TGCAGCGTTGAAGGCCATCGCGGACAGGGGAATGAGCAGTTCTTC | CSVEGHRGQGNEQFF | TRBV29-1 | TRBD1 | TRBJ2-1 | .
TGTGCCAGTAGTACAACAGGTGGTTTGACTGAAGCTTTCTTT | CASSTTGGLTEAFF | TRBV19 | . | TRBJ1-1 | .
TGTGCCAGCAGCTTGGCCGTTCAGGGGTACTATGGCTACACCTTC | CASSLAVQGYYGYTF | TRBV5-5 | . | TRBJ1-2 | .
TGTGCCAGCTCTCTAGCGGGATTGGGGCTCCAAGAGACCCAGTACTTC | CASSLAGLGLQETQYF | TRBV2 | TRBD2 | TRBJ2-5 | .
TGTGCCAGCAGTCGTAGTTACGAGCAGTACTTC | CASSRSYEQYF | TRBV28 | . | TRBJ2-7 | .
TGTGCCAGCAGTGGGACAGCCGCAGGGGATACGCAGTATTTT | CASSGTAAGDTQYF | TRBV27 | TRBD1 | TRBJ2-3 | .
TGTGCCAGCAGCTTAAACCCGGGACAGCCTTATGGCTACACCTTC | CASSLNPGQPYGYTF | TRBV28 | TRBD1 | TRBJ1-2 | .
TGTGCCAGCAGCGCCGGTGGAAACACCATATATTTT | CASSAGGNTIYF | TRBV11-2 | . | TRBJ1-3 | .
TGTGCCAGTAGTGTCATCGGACAGGTTCCGAATCAGCCCCAGCATTTT | CASSVIGQVPNQPQHF | TRBV19 | TRBD1 | TRBJ1-5 | .
TGTGCCAGCTCACCACAGTCTAAGAACACTGAAGCTTTCTTT | CASSPQSKNTEAFF | TRBV18 | . | TRBJ1-1 | .
TGTGCCAGCAGCCCGGACTTACCAACTAATGAAAAACTGTTTTTT | CASSPDLPTNEKLFF | TRBV3-1/TRBV3-2 | . | TRBJ1-4 | .
TGTGCCAGCAGCGCCGCCGGGACAGCTAACGACGAGCAGTACTTC | CASSAAGTANDEQYF | TRBV28 | TRBD1 | TRBJ2-7 | .
TGTGCCAGCACACCAGGGGCGGCGAACACCGGGGAGCTGTTTTTT | CASTPGAANTGELFF | TRBV19 | . | TRBJ2-2 | .
TGTGCCAGCAGCAAATACTGGAGGGGACAGGGCGGGGAAGATACGCAGTATTTT | CASSKYWRGQGGEDTQYF | TRBV21-1 | . | TRBJ2-3 | once
TGTGCCAGCAGCAGCGGGGCAAGCAATCAGCCCCAGCATTTT | CASSSGASNQPQHF | TRBV9 | . | TRBJ1-5 | .
TGCGCCAGCAGCTTGGACCTCAGGGATCCCTATGGCTACACCTTC | CASSLDLRDPYGYTF | TRBV5-1 | . | TRBJ1-2 | .
TGCGCCAGCAGCTCGGGACAGGCATTCACAGATACGCAGTATTTT | CASSSGQAFTDTQYF | TRBV5-1 | TRBD1 | TRBJ2-3 | once